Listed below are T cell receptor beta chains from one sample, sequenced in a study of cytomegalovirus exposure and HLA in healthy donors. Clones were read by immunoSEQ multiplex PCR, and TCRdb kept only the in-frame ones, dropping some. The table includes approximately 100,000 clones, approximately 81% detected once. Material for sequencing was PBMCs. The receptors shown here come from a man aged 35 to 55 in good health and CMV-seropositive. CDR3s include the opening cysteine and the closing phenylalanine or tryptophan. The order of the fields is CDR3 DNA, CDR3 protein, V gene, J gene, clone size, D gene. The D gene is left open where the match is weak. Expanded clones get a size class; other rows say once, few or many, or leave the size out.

TGTGCCAGCGCCAGGACAGGCCCCTATGGCTACACCTTC	CASARTGPYGYTF	TRBV19	TRBJ1-2	-	TRBD1
TGTGCCAGCAGCTTCAGGAGGGTACGAAATGAGCAGTTCTTC	CASSFRRVRNEQFF	TRBV7-2	TRBJ2-1	once	-
TGTGCCAGCAGCTCCAGGGAATTCTGGAATAAGACCCAGTACTTC	CASSSREFWNKTQYF	TRBV11-3	TRBJ2-5	-	-
TGTGCCAGCAGTCGCACTGGGGGACAGAAGAACACTGAAGCTTTCTTT	CASSRTGGQKNTEAFF	TRBV6-6	TRBJ1-1	-	TRBD1
TGTGCCAGCAGTGATTTCGGGGTCGAGACCCAGTACTTC	CASSDFGVETQYF	TRBV6-1	TRBJ2-5	-	-
TGTGCCAGCAATGATCGAGGGAGCTCCTACAATGAGCAGTTCTTC	CASNDRGSSYNEQFF	TRBV25-1	TRBJ2-1	-	-
TGTGCCAGCAGCTGGGAGGGACTAGCCGTATACAATGAGCAGTTCTTC	CASSWEGLAVYNEQFF	TRBV7-9	TRBJ2-1	-	TRBD2
TGCGCCAGCAGCTTGGCCAACGGGAGGGCCCTCATTGAGACCCAGTACTTC	CASSLANGRALIETQYF	TRBV5-1	TRBJ2-5	-	TRBD2
TGCGCCAGCAGCCCCGGGGGGCTGGTCCAAGAGACCCAGTACTTC	CASSPGGLVQETQYF	TRBV5-1	TRBJ2-5	once	-
TGTGCCAGCAGTTTCTCGGACATACGGAACACTGAAGCTTTCTTT	CASSFSDIRNTEAFF	TRBV28	TRBJ1-1	-	-
TGTGCCAGCACTCTCGGAGCGGGTTACTACGAGCAGTACTTC	CASTLGAGYYEQYF	TRBV6-1	TRBJ2-7	-	-
TGCAGCGTTGAAGAGAGGGACAGCGGCTACGAGCAGTACTTC	CSVEERDSGYEQYF	TRBV29-1	TRBJ2-7	-	TRBD1
TGTGCCTGGAGTGGGCTCTCTGGGGCCAACGTCCTGACTTTC	CAWSGLSGANVLTF	TRBV30	TRBJ2-6	-	-
TGTGCCAGCTCTCCCGGACTAGCGGGAGGGAAAGAGACCCAGTACTTC	CASSPGLAGGKETQYF	TRBV18	TRBJ2-5	-	TRBD2
TGTGCCAGCTCACCACAATTACAAAATCTTGAAGCTTTCTTT	CASSPQLQNLEAFF	TRBV18	TRBJ1-1	-	-
TGTGCCAGCAGCCACCCACCCCTAGCGGGAGACGGAGAGACCCAGTACTTC	CASSHPPLAGDGETQYF	TRBV4-2	TRBJ2-5	-	TRBD2
TGCAGCGTTGAAGATGAGGTCAGCTCCTACGAGCAGTACTTC	CSVEDEVSSYEQYF	TRBV29-1	TRBJ2-7	-	-
TGCGCCAGCAGCTCCGGACTAGCGGGAGGAGTGGGCACAGATACGCAGTATTTT	CASSSGLAGGVGTDTQYF	TRBV5-1	TRBJ2-3	-	TRBD2
TGTGCCAGCAGTGACCCGGGACAGGGCATCGGTGGGCAGTACTTC	CASSDPGQGIGGQYF	TRBV6-4	TRBJ2-7	-	TRBD1
TGTGCCAGCAGTGAAGTATTGATAGGGACAGGGGGTAACACCGGGGAGCTGTTTTTT	CASSEVLIGTGGNTGELFF	TRBV6-1	TRBJ2-2	-	TRBD1
TGCGCCAGCAGCCAAGTGAGAACCCTGGGGGCCGACGAGCAGTACTTC	CASSQVRTLGADEQYF	TRBV4-1	TRBJ2-7	-	-
TGTGCCAGCAGTTATATTGGTCGGGATGCACCGTTCTTC	CASSYIGRDAPFF	TRBV6-5	TRBJ2-1	-	-
TGTGCCAGCAGCCCTAGGAACTCCCTTACGGGGGAGCAGTTCTTC	CASSPRNSLTGEQFF	TRBV11-2	TRBJ2-1	-	-
TGTGCCAGCAGCTCTTACGGGACTAGCGGGGGGGCTTTAATAGATACGCAGTATTTT	CASSSYGTSGGALIDTQYF	TRBV7-3	TRBJ2-3	-	TRBD2
TGTGCCTGGGTCCGGGACAGCTATGGCTACACCTTC	CAWVRDSYGYTF	TRBV30	TRBJ1-2	-	TRBD1
TGCAGCGGGGGTAGCGGAAGCACAGATACGCAGTATTTT	CSGGSGSTDTQYF	TRBV29-1	TRBJ2-3	-	-
TGTGCCAGCAGTGAGACACTAGCGGCCTACAATGAGCAGTTCTTC	CASSETLAAYNEQFF	TRBV2	TRBJ2-1	few	TRBD2
TGTGCCACCAGCAGGCCCGGGAACACTGAAGCTTTCTTT	CATSRPGNTEAFF	TRBV15	TRBJ1-1	-	-
TGCGCCAGCAGCTTGGGGGACAGCAGCTATGGCTACACCTTC	CASSLGDSSYGYTF	TRBV5-1	TRBJ1-2	-	TRBD1
TGCGCCAGCAGCCTCACTAGCGGGGCGTACAATGAGCGGTTCTTC	CASSLTSGAYNERFF	TRBV5-1	TRBJ2-1	-	TRBD2
TGTGCCAGCAGCGTAGAATCTAACTATGGCTACACCTTC	CASSVESNYGYTF	TRBV6-1	TRBJ1-2	-	-
TGTGCTAGTGGTCCTCCTAGGGGAACTTCCTACGAGCAGTACTTC	CASGPPRGTSYEQYF	TRBV12-5	TRBJ2-7	-	-
TGTGCCAGCAGCTTACGGGGGAGCACAGATACGCAGTATTTT	CASSLRGSTDTQYF	TRBV7-6	TRBJ2-3	-	-
TGTGCCAGCTCCCAGCGGGAGGGGGAGACCCAGTACTTC	CASSQREGETQYF	TRBV7-6	TRBJ2-5	-	TRBD2
TGTGCCAGTATGCCCGGGACAGGGAGTAGTACAGATACGCAGTATTTT	CASMPGTGSSTDTQYF	TRBV19	TRBJ2-3	-	TRBD1
TGCGCCAGCAGCGGGACAGCGCGTGAAGCTTTCTTT	CASSGTAREAFF	TRBV4-1	TRBJ1-1	-	TRBD1
TGTGCCAGTAGTATATCTGGAACTAAGGTGTCGGGCTACACCTTC	CASSISGTKVSGYTF	TRBV19	TRBJ1-2	-	-
TGTGCTAGTGGCCGCGGACAGGACCCAGATTCACCCCTCCACTTT	CASGRGQDPDSPLHF	TRBV12-5	TRBJ1-6	-	TRBD1
TGTGCCAGCAGCTCGACAGGTCTGTACGAGCAGTACTTC	CASSSTGLYEQYF	TRBV11-2	TRBJ2-7	-	-
TGTGCCGGCAGCTTAGACAGGGAGGCTGGCTACACCTTC	CAGSLDREAGYTF	TRBV5-4	TRBJ1-2	-	TRBD1